One and the same sample provided the 28 T cell receptor beta chains below, sequenced in a study of shared clonotypes between healthy human individuals (dated by TCRdb to the early 2020s). Libraries were constructed by the immunoSEQ multiplex PCR assay. TCRdb limited this immuneACCESS table to in-frame rearrangements with V and J called. A share of clones is missing; checked studies link under half to unresolved V genes, and the rest is unexplained. The sample includes 2.3 million or so clones, with approximately 93% observed a single time. Of the sample, under 0.45% falls within the top ten clones. The specimen was naive CD4+ T cells from PBMCs. This specimen's cell subset or site label, interpreted: CD45RA+ positively selected. The receptors originated from a young man in good health. Some clones in this sample may be carry-over from other donors' samples.

This clone showed up just once. The chain joins TRBV28 to TRBJ2-7, with 9 bases identical to TRBD1. The ends lost 9 bases at V and 2 bases at J; junction bases unmatched: 8. The CDR3 consists of 14 residues. The germline gives CDR1 MDHEN, CDR2 SYDVKM. The CDR3: CARAQGALTYEQYF. The CDR3 DNA follows: TGTGCCAGGGCACAGGGGGCCTTAACCTACGAGCAGTACTTC.

The V gene is TRBV5-1, the J gene TRBJ1-2; the D gene is possibly TRBD1 (5 bases). This CDR3 region has 15 residues. The V gene lost 6 bases and the J gene lost 6 bases, with 21 bases spanning the gap. Germline CDR1 reads SGHRS; CDR2 reads YFSETQ. The CDR3 protein is CASTDFLGVQDGYTF. The CDR3 coding sequence is TGCGCCAGCACCGACTTCCTCGGGGTACAGGATGGCTACACCTTC.

This clone has only a few counts. V gene TRBV20-1 combines with J gene TRBJ1-5; D possibly corresponds to TRBD1 (5 bases). V dropped 3 bases and J dropped 11 bases, with 11 bases sitting between them. Germline V gene lookup returns CDR1 DFQATT and CDR2 SNEGSKA (reference sequence). The CDR3 runs 11 residues. The CDR3 DNA reads TGCAGTGCTAGTTGGGGGGAGGCCCAGCATTTT. Translating it yields CSASWGEAQHF.

This clone was detected only once. The chain couples TRBV18 to TRBJ2-2; no reliable D call. Trimming pared 3 bases from V and 0 bases from J, leaving 11 bases between. Germline V gene sequence: CDR1 KGHSH, CDR2 LQKENI. The CDR3 contains 16 residues. CDR3 in amino acids: CASSPFSQANTGELFF. The CDR3 coding sequence is TGTGCCAGCTCACCCTTTTCGCAGGCGAACACCGGGGAGCTGTTTTTT.

The gene calls are TRBV18 and TRBJ1-2; TRBD1 agrees at 9 bases. This CDR3 is built from 14 residues. Germline CDR1 KGHSH, CDR2 LQKENI. After removal of 3 bases from V and 8 bases from J, the junction contained 7 bases not matched to a gene. The chain's CDR3 is CASSPGQGFWGYTF. The CDR3 DNA reads as TGTGCCAGCTCACCGGGACAGGGCTTTTGGGGCTACACCTTC. Together with reference TRBV18 and TRBJ1-2, the CDR3 gives the full variable domain: NAGVMQNPRHLVRRRGQEARLRCSPMKGHSHVYWYRQLPEEGLKFMVYLQKENIIDESGMPKERFSAEFPKEGPSILRIQQVVRGDSAAYFCASSPGQGFWGYTFGSGTRLTVV.

This sequence joins TRBV4-1 and TRBJ1-5, with TRBD1 matching over 7 bases. Germline CDR1 MGHRA, CDR2 YSYEKL. V was clipped by 3 bases and J by 1 base; unmatched bases: 12. This CDR3 region has 18 residues. The CDR3, as DNA: TGCGCCAGCAGCCAGCCCACGCGACAGGGAACGAGCAATCAGCCCCAGCATTTT. Residues: CASSQPTRQGTSNQPQHF.

V is TRBV6-1 and J is TRBJ2-2; 8 bases agree with TRBD2. Trimming cost V 1 base and J 4 bases; bases outside gene matches: 11. From germline, CDR1 is MNHNS and CDR2 SASEGT. CDR3 length equals 18 residues. The CDR3 protein is CASSEVGALAGITGELFF. The CDR3 region has the DNA TGTGCCAGCAGTGAAGTAGGGGCGCTAGCGGGTATCACCGGGGAGCTGTTTTTT.

The chain combines TRBV4-2 with TRBJ1-5; D is unresolved. Germline assignment: CDR1 LGHNA and CDR2 YNFKEQ. This CDR3 has 13 amino acids. V was shortened by 0 bases and J by 6 bases, with 6 bases between the two germline ends. The CDR3 reads CASSQDEGQPQHF. The CDR3 DNA reads TGTGCCAGCAGCCAAGATGAGGGTCAGCCCCAGCATTTT.

This clone was found a few times. Mismatch with germline at one junction end may stem from a read error. The V and J genes are TRBV19 and TRBJ2-3, with D hard to call. The CDR3 totals 11 residues. Germline CDR1 reads LNHDA; CDR2 reads SQIVND (reference sequence). CDR3 loop: CATLSTYTQYF. The CDR3 DNA reads TGTGCCACCCTGTCCACATATACGCAGTATTTT.

The table lists this clone with a few counts. The chain links TRBV25-1 to TRBJ1-5; D gene ambiguous. Germline V CDR1 and CDR2: MGHDK, SYGVNS. The CDR3 covers 13 residues. The V and J ends lost 6 bases and 11 bases respectively, with 17 bases between them. CDR3 in DNA: TGTGCCAGCAGCGGTCCCCCTGGGAGGGCCCAGCATTTT. Translation: CASSGPPGRAQHF.

This clone was detected only once. The sample contains more than one DNA sequence encoding this CDR3. The chain joins TRBV4-1 to TRBJ2-7; D gene ambiguous. The V end was cut by 1 base, the J end by 4 bases, with 2 bases between. The CDR3 extends over 11 amino acids. Looked up from germline, CDR1 is MGHRA and CDR2 is YSYEKL. The CDR3 region is CASSQAYEQYF. The CDR3 coding sequence is TGCGCCAGCAGCCAAGCTTACGAGCAGTACTTC.

V and J are TRBV6-5 and TRBJ2-5; D remains ambiguous. CDR1 and CDR2 (germline): MNHEY, SVGAGI. Trimming took off 2 bases at V and 5 bases at J, with 6 bases between the two ends. The CDR3 spans 12 residues. The CDR3 DNA reads TGTGCCAGCAGTTACGCTCATGAGACCCAGTACTTC. Encoded protein: CASSYAHETQYF.

The gene calls are TRBV18 and TRBJ2-1; 8 bases match TRBD2. The CDR3 length is 16 residues. Germline V gene data show CDR1 as KGHSH and CDR2 as LQKENI. Trimming removed 4 bases from V and 4 bases from J; junction bases left unmatched: 9. CDR3 region: CASSQTSESSYNEQFF. DNA for the CDR3: TGTGCCAGCTCACAGACTAGCGAGTCCTCGTACAATGAGCAGTTCTTC.

The rearrangement joins TRBV18 to TRBJ2-2; D assignment may be TRBD1 or TRBD2 (6 bases each). Germline V gene sequence: CDR1 KGHSH, CDR2 LQKENI. The germline V and J ends were trimmed by 2 bases and 8 bases, with 15 bases remaining between them. The CDR3 consists of 15 residues. This chain's CDR3 is CASSPNSGATGELFF. The CDR3 nucleotides read TGTGCCAGCTCACCAAATTCGGGGGCGACGGGGGAGCTGTTTTTT.

This rearrangement joins TRBV18 to TRBJ1-3, with D possibly matching TRBD1 (5 bases). Germline values: CDR1 KGHSH, CDR2 LQKENI. The CDR3 totals 13 residues. Trimming shortened V by 6 bases and J by 4 bases, and 10 bases separated the two germline ends. The CDR3 region has the DNA TGTGCCAGCTCGCAGGGAGGAGGAAACACCATATATTTT. Translated: CASSQGGGNTIYF.

The gene calls are TRBV6-5 and TRBJ2-5; TRBD1 matches at 7 bases. The CDR3 is made up of 14 amino acids. V lost 2 bases to trimming and J lost 5 bases; unmatched junction nucleotides: 5. Looked up from germline, CDR1 is MNHEY and CDR2 is SVGAGI. This CDR3 reads CASSYRDSLETQYF. The CDR3 DNA is TGTGCCAGCAGTTACCGGGACAGCTTGGAGACCCAGTACTTC.

The V call is TRBV7-9, the J call TRBJ1-1; D is undetermined. Germline V lookup: CDR1 SEHNR, CDR2 FQNEAQ (reference sequence). V was cut by 3 bases and J by 7 bases, with 12 bases left in between. The CDR3 is made up of 13 amino acids. Here the CDR3 reads CASSFHEAGEAFF. CDR3 in DNA: TGTGCCAGCAGCTTCCACGAGGCTGGTGAAGCTTTCTTT.

The CDR3 coding sequence is TGTGCCAGCAGCTGGGACCCAACCTACGAGCAGTACTTC. Amino acids: CASSWDPTYEQYF. V usage is TRBV5-4 and J usage is TRBJ2-7, with D possibly called TRBD1 or TRBD2 (5 bases each). Trimming cost V 3 bases and J 2 bases, with 9 bases left between them. CDR1 and CDR2 (germline): SGHNT, YYREEE (reference sequence). The CDR3 sequence is 13 residues long.

The V call is TRBV9, the J call TRBJ1-4; 11 positions agree with TRBD1. CDR1 and CDR2 from the germline V gene are SGDLS and YYNGEE. J was trimmed by 8 bases and V by 4 bases; bases with no gene match: 7. The CDR3 consists of 15 residues. CDR3: CASSIGTGGAEKLFF. DNA for the CDR3: TGTGCCAGCAGCATTGGGACAGGGGGGGCAGAAAAACTGTTTTTT.

This sequence joins TRBV5-4 and TRBJ1-2, with TRBD1 identical over 8 bases. CDR3 size: 14 residues. The germline CDR1 and CDR2 sequences are SGHNT and YYREEE (reference sequence). V lost 3 bases and J lost 8; bases outside the gene matches: 9. The CDR3 spells CASSSATGEVGYTF. The DNA of the CDR3 is TGTGCCAGCAGCTCCGCGACAGGGGAGGTCGGCTACACCTTC.

V and J are TRBV14 and TRBJ2-6; D gene ambiguous. The CDR3 has 14 residues. CDR1 and CDR2 (germline): SGHDN, FVKESK. The V end was cut by 4 bases, the J end by 0 bases, with 4 bases between. This CDR3 reads CASSRLSGANVLTF. The CDR3 DNA sequence: TGTGCCAGCAGCCGTCTCTCTGGGGCCAACGTCCTGACTTTC. Full variable domain (remainder filled in from reference TRBV14 and TRBJ2-6): EAGVTQFPSHSVIEKGQTVTLRCDPISGHDNLYWYRRVMGKEIKFLLHFVKESKQDESGMPNNRFLAERTGGTYSTLKVQPAELEDSGVYFCASSRLSGANVLTFGAGSRLTVL.

The chain uses TRBV5-4 and TRBJ2-4; 8 nucleotides match TRBD1. There are 19 residues in the CDR3. The J segment lost 3 bases and the V segment lost 0 bases, leaving 14 bases of the junction unmatched. Germline CDR1 is SGHNT and CDR2 is YYREEE (reference sequence). CDR3 sequence: CASSLATAWQGAGKNIQYF. As DNA, the CDR3 is TGTGCCAGCAGCTTGGCCACGGCATGGCAGGGGGCAGGCAAAAACATTCAGTACTTC.

The gene calls are TRBV10-3 and TRBJ1-1, with 9 bases aligning to TRBD1. Germline CDR1 ENHRY, CDR2 SYGVKD. This CDR3 spans 15 amino acids. V shed 3 bases and J 1 base; nucleotides not matched to a gene: 3. DNA of the CDR3: TGTGCCATCAGTGACAAGACAGGGGGGAACACTGAAGCTTTCTTT. This gives the protein CAISDKTGGNTEAFF.

The V and J genes are TRBV5-1 and TRBJ1-3; no definite D call. This CDR3 has 13 residues. The germline V gene encodes CDR1 SGHRS and CDR2 YFSETQ. The V gene lost 2 bases and the J gene lost 4 bases, with 7 bases spanning the gap. Written as DNA, the CDR3 is TGCGCCAGCAGCTTCGAACAAGGAAACACCATATATTTT. Its translation: CASSFEQGNTIYF.

The chain is built from TRBV30 and TRBJ2-1, with TRBD1 matching over 9 bases. The CDR3 sequence is 16 residues long. V was pared by 2 bases and J by 6 bases, with 11 bases of the junction left unmatched. Germline loops: CDR1 GTSNPN, CDR2 SVGIG (reference sequence). CDR3 bases: TGTGCCTGGAGTACCAGGGGACAGGGAGTCCTCAATGAGCAGTTCTTC. It encodes CAWSTRGQGVLNEQFF.

The rearrangement uses TRBV5-5 and TRBJ2-7; TRBD2 might be the D (7 bases). CDR3 length: 14 residues. Germline V gene sequence: CDR1 SGHKS, CDR2 YYEKEE (reference sequence). With 6 bases removed from V and 0 bases from J, the gap between germline ends came to 13 bases. CDR3 DNA: TGTGCCAGCACGCAACGGGGGGCCTCCTACGAGCAGTACTTC. The encoded protein is CASTQRGASYEQYF.

The chain joins TRBV7-9 to TRBJ1-2; tentative D call: TRBD1 (6 bases). Trimming shortened V by 6 bases and J by 1 base, and 15 bases separated the two germline ends. The CDR3 spans 15 residues. Per germline, CDR1 SEHNR and CDR2 FQNEAQ (reference sequence). This CDR3 is CASREWDNDNYGYTF. As DNA, the CDR3 is TGTGCCAGCAGGGAATGGGACAACGATAACTATGGCTACACCTTC.

The chain links TRBV7-9 to TRBJ1-2, with 7 positions matching TRBD1. The CDR3 runs to 13 residues. Germline CDR1 is SEHNR and CDR2 is FQNEAQ (reference sequence). J gave up 8 bases and V 3 bases, and 6 bases lay outside the gene matches. CDR3 coding DNA: TGTGCCAGCAGCTTCAGGGGGGAGGGCGGCTACACCTTC. Translated: CASSFRGEGGYTF.